This T cell receptor (beta chain) appears in the sequencing data of a study of blood T cell repertoires in COVID-19. Libraries were prepared by immunoSEQ multiplex PCR; TCRdb keeps only in-frame clonotypes and omits some of them. The sample lists about 99,000 clones, about 79% occurring once. The sequenced material came from peripheral blood. This receptor was taken from an elderly woman with active or convalescent COVID-19.

This chain's CDR3 is CASSHRAGTDTQYF. CDR3 DNA: TGTGCCAGCAGCCATCGAGCGGGCACAGATACGCAGTATTTT. V and J are TRBV7-9 and TRBJ2-3; D possibly corresponds to TRBD2 (5 bases). Looked up from germline, CDR1 is SEHNR and CDR2 is FQNEAQ (reference sequence). The CDR3 covers 14 residues. The germline V and J ends were trimmed by 5 bases and 1 base, with 10 bases remaining between them.